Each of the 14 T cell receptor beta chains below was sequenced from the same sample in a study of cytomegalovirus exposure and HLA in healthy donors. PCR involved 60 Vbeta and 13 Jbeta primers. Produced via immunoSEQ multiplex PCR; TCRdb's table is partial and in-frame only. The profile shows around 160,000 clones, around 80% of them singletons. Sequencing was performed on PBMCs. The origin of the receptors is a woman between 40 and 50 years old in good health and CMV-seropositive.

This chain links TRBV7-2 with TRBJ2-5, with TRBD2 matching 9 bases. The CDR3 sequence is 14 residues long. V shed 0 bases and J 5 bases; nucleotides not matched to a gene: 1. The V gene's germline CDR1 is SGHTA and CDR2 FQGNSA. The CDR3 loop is CASSLALAGETQYF. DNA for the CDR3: TGTGCCAGCAGCTTAGCTCTAGCGGGGGAGACCCAGTACTTC.

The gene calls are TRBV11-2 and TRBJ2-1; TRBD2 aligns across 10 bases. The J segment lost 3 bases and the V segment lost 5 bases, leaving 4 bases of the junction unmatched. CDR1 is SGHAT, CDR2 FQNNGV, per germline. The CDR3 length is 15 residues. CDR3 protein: CASSTRTSGYNEQFF. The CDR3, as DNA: TGTGCCAGCAGCACCCGGACTAGCGGCTACAATGAGCAGTTCTTC.

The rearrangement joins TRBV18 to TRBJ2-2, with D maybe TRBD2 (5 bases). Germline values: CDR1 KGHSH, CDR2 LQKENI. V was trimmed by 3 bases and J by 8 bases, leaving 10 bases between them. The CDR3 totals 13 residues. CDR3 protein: CASSPAREGELFF. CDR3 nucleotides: TGTGCCAGCTCACCCGCCCGGGAAGGGGAGCTGTTTTTT.

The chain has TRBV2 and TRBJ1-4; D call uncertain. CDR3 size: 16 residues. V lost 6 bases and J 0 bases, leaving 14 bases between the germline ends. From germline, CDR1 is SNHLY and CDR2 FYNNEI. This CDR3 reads CASRGYSGTTNEKLFF. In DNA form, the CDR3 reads TGTGCCAGCAGGGGGTACTCCGGGACAACTAATGAAAAACTGTTTTTT. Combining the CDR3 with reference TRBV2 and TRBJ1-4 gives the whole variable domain EPEVTQTPSHQVTQMGQEVILRCVPISNHLYFYWYRQILGQKVEFLVSFYNNEISEKSEIFDDQFSVERPDGSNFTLKIRSTKLEDSAMYFCASRGYSGTTNEKLFFGSGTQLSVL.

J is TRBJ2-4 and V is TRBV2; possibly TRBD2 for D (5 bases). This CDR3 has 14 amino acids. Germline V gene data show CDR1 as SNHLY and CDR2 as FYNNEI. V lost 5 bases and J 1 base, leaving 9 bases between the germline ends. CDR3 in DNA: TGTGCCAGCAGTTTAACTAGGGCCAAAAACATTCAGTACTTC. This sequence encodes CASSLTRAKNIQYF.

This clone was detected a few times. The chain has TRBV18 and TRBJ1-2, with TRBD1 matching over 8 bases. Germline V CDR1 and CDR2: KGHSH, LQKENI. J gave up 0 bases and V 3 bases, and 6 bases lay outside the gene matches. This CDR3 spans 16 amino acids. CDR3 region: CASSPLETGANYGYTF. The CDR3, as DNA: TGTGCCAGCTCACCCCTAGAGACAGGGGCTAACTATGGCTACACCTTC. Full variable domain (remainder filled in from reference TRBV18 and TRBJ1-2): NAGVMQNPRHLVRRRGQEARLRCSPMKGHSHVYWYRQLPEEGLKFMVYLQKENIIDESGMPKERFSAEFPKEGPSILRIQQVVRGDSAAYFCASSPLETGANYGYTFGSGTRLTVV.

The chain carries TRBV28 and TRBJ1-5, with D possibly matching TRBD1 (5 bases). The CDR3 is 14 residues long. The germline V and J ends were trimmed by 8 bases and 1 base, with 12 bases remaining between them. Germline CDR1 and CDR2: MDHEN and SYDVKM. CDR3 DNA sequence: TGTGCCAGCTCGCAGGGCGGAAGCAATCAGCCCCAGCATTTT. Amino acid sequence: CASSQGGSNQPQHF.

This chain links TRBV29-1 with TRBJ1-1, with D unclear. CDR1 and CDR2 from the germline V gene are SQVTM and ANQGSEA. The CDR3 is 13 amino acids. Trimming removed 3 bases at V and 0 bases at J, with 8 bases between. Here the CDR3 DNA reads TGCAGCGTTGAGAGGGTCATGAACACTGAAGCTTTCTTT. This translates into CSVERVMNTEAFF.

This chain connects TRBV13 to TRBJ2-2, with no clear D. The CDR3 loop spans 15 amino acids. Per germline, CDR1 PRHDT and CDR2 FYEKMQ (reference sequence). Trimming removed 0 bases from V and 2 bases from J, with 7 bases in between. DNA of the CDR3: TGTGCCAGCAGCTTAGGTCGCAGAAACACCGGGGAGCTGTTTTTT. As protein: CASSLGRRNTGELFF.

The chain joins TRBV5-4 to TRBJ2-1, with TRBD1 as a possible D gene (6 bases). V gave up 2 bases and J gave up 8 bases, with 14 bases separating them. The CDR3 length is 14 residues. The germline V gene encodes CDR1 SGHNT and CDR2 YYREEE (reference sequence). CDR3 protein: CASSFAGAQDEQFF. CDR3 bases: TGTGCCAGCAGCTTTGCAGGGGCGCAGGATGAGCAGTTCTTC.

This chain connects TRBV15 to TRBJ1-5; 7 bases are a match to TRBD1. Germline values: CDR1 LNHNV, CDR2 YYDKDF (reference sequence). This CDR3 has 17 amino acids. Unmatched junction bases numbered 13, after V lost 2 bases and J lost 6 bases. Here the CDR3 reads CATSRPSARQGGQPQHF. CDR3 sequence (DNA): TGTGCCACCAGCAGACCCAGCGCCAGACAGGGCGGTCAGCCCCAGCATTTT.

The CDR3 region has the DNA TGTGCCAGCAGCTTAGTGGGAACTAGCGGGGCTAGCACAGATACGCAGTATTTT. This gives the protein CASSLVGTSGASTDTQYF. The chain links TRBV7-2 to TRBJ2-3; 10 nucleotides align to TRBD2. Unmatched junction bases numbered 7, after V lost 1 base and J lost 0 bases. CDR3 length: 18 residues. Germline V gene lookup returns CDR1 SGHTA and CDR2 FQGNSA.

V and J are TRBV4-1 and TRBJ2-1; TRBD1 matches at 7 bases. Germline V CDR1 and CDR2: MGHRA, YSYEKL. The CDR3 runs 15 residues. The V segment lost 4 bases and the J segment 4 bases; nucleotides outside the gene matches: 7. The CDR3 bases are TGCGCCAGCAGCCTCGCCGGGACAGTTTACAATGAGCAGTTCTTC. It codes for CASSLAGTVYNEQFF.

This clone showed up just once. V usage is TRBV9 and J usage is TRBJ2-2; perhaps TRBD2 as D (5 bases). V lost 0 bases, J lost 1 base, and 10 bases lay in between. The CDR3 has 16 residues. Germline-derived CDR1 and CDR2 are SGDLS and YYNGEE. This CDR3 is CASSVGQRRNTGELFF. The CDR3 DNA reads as TGTGCCAGCAGCGTAGGTCAGCGGAGGAACACCGGGGAGCTGTTTTTT. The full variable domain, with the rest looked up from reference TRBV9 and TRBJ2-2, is DSGVTQTPKHLITATGQRVTLRCSPRSGDLSVYWYQQSLDQGLQFLIQYYNGEERAKGNILERFSAQQFPDLHSELNLSSLELGDSALYFCASSVGQRRNTGELFFGEGSRLTVL.